This is a list of T cell receptor beta chains from one sample in a study of cytomegalovirus exposure and HLA in healthy donors. Assay used: immunoSEQ multiplex PCR; TCRdb lists only in-frame clones, some missing. The sample yields 100,000 to 150,000 clones, of which the top ten take up roughly 0.94%. Sequencing was performed on PBMCs. The source of these receptors is a man aged 18 to 35 in good health and CMV-seronegative. CDR3s include the opening cysteine and the closing phenylalanine or tryptophan. The D gene is left open where the match is weak.

j_call,d_call,v_call,cdr3_nt,cdr3_aa
TRBJ1-4,.,TRBV11-2,TGTGCCAGCAGCTTAGAGGCTTTCGATAATGAAAAACTGTTTTTT,CASSLEAFDNEKLFF
TRBJ1-5,TRBD1,TRBV5-1,TGCGCCAGCAGCTTGGCGGGGGACAGGGATCAGCCCCAGCATTTT,CASSLAGDRDQPQHF
TRBJ2-7,TRBD2,TRBV27,TGTGCCAGCGGGTCGGGGGGTTTCTCCTACGAGCAGTACTTC,CASGSGGFSYEQYF
TRBJ2-7,TRBD2,TRBV28,TGTGCCAGCAGGGAGACTAGCGGGAGATACGAGCAGTACTTC,CASRETSGRYEQYF
TRBJ1-2,TRBD1,TRBV2,TGTGCCAGCAGTGAGACAGGGGATGGCTACACCTTC,CASSETGDGYTF
TRBJ2-2,TRBD2,TRBV10-2,TGCGCCAGCAGCCAAGTCGCCGTTAGCGGGAGAGTGAACACCGGGGAGCTGTTTTTT,CASSQVAVSGRVNTGELFF
TRBJ1-5,.,TRBV19,TGTGCCAGTAGTATCAAGGCAACAGGGATGAGCAATCAGCCCCAGCATTTT,CASSIKATGMSNQPQHF
TRBJ1-2,.,TRBV14,TGTGCCAGCAGCCAGGGAGCAAGGGGCTACACCTTC,CASSQGARGYTF
TRBJ1-2,.,TRBV7-2,TGTGCCAGCAGCCTAGAGAAGGACAGAGACTATGGCTACACCTTC,CASSLEKDRDYGYTF
TRBJ1-5,.,TRBV19,TGTGCCAGTAGTATAGAGGGGGGTCTCCTCCGCCAGCATTTT,CASSIEGGLLRQHF
TRBJ1-2,.,TRBV29-1,TGCAGCGTTGAAGATCTCGAGGGCGGCTATGGCTACACCTTC,CSVEDLEGGYGYTF
TRBJ2-3,.,TRBV5-1,TGCGCCAGCAGCTTGGAAGTTATCGGGTTCTCAGCAGATACGCAGTATTTT,CASSLEVIGFSADTQYF
TRBJ2-7,TRBD1,TRBV7-9,TGTGCCAGCAGCTTAGTGACAGGGGTCGACGAGCAGTACTTC,CASSLVTGVDEQYF
TRBJ2-3,.,TRBV7-2,TGTGCCAGCAGCTTACGAGATACGCAGTATTTT,CASSLRDTQYF
TRBJ2-1,TRBD2,TRBV6-1,TGTGCCACCCATAGGGGACTACAGAATAACAATGAGCAGTTCTTC,CATHRGLQNNNEQFF
TRBJ2-6,.,TRBV7-9,TGTGCCAGCAGCGGACGGGGTCTGGGTGGTGGGGCCAACGTCCTGACTTTC,CASSGRGLGGGANVLTF
TRBJ2-7,.,TRBV10-1,TGCGCCAGCAGTTCCGGGACTCTAAAGTACGAGCAGTACTTC,CASSSGTLKYEQYF
TRBJ1-1,.,TRBV7-9,TGTGCCAGCAGCTTCCCCGGGGGACTGTACACTGAAGCTTTCTTT,CASSFPGGLYTEAFF
TRBJ2-1,.,TRBV20-1,TGCAGTGCTAGGCGCAATGAGCAGTTCTTC,CSARRNEQFF
TRBJ1-2,TRBD1,TRBV30,TGTGCCTGGAGTGTCTTACAGGGGGGTGGCTACACCTTC,CAWSVLQGGGYTF
TRBJ1-4,.,TRBV5-6,TGTGCCAGCAGCTTGCCAGGGAGGGATGAAAAACTGTTTTTT,CASSLPGRDEKLFF
TRBJ1-1,.,TRBV5-1,TGCGCCAGCAGCTTCGATAGGGGTGGGACTGAAGCTTTCTTT,CASSFDRGGTEAFF
TRBJ1-3,.,TRBV11-2,TGTGCCAGCAGCCCCCGACAGTCTGAGAGCTCTGGAAACACCATATATTTT,CASSPRQSESSGNTIYF
TRBJ2-3,TRBD2,TRBV9,TGTGCCAGCAGCGTAGATCCAGCGGGGTCAGCGCAGTATTTT,CASSVDPAGSAQYF
TRBJ1-1,.,TRBV9,TGTGCCAGCAGCCCACGACAGAACACTGAAGCTTTCTTT,CASSPRQNTEAFF
TRBJ2-1,TRBD2,TRBV5-1,TGCGCCAGCAGCTTGGCCAGCGGGGGGCCGGAGCAGTTCTTC,CASSLASGGPEQFF
TRBJ2-5,TRBD2,TRBV4-1,TGCGCCAGCAGCCAAGCCGCCAGCGGGGGTCAAGAGACCCAGTACTTC,CASSQAASGGQETQYF
TRBJ1-1,.,TRBV7-2,TGTGCCAGCAGCGAGTGGACTAGTGGTCTCACTGAAGCTTTCTTT,CASSEWTSGLTEAFF
TRBJ2-6,TRBD1,TRBV7-8,TGTGCCAGCAGCTTATCCGGGACAGGGGACTCTGGGGCCAACGTCCTGACTTTC,CASSLSGTGDSGANVLTF
TRBJ1-5,.,TRBV28,TGTGCCAGCAGAACCATTGGTCGCAGCGTCCTTGTAGAGAGCAATCAGCCCCAGCATTTT,CASRTIGRSVLVESNQPQHF
TRBJ2-7,.,TRBV15,TGTGCCACCCGCCAGGCGGGACTCTCCTACGAGCAGTACTTC,CATRQAGLSYEQYF
TRBJ2-7,TRBD1,TRBV6-5,TGTGCCTCAACCCTCGGGACAGGGAGCTCCTACGAGCAGTACTTC,CASTLGTGSSYEQYF
TRBJ1-3,.,TRBV5-4,TGTGCCAGCAGCTCAGAACAGGCCATCTCTGGAAACACCATATATTTT,CASSSEQAISGNTIYF
TRBJ2-7,.,TRBV19,TGTGCCAGTAGTATAGAACCGGGACACTACGAGCAGTACTTC,CASSIEPGHYEQYF
TRBJ1-4,TRBD1,TRBV30,TGTGCCTGGACCCCGAGGGGGCGGTTCTCTAATGAAAAACTGTTTTTT,CAWTPRGRFSNEKLFF
TRBJ1-1,TRBD1,TRBV11-2,TGTGCTACCACAGGGGTGAACACTGAAGCTTTCTTT,CATTGVNTEAFF
TRBJ2-7,.,TRBV10-3,TGTGCCATCGGACAGCTAATCTACGAGCAGTACTTC,CAIGQLIYEQYF
TRBJ2-1,.,TRBV30,TGTGCCTGGAGTGCCCCTACCCCCTCCTACAATGAGCAGTTCTTC,CAWSAPTPSYNEQFF
TRBJ2-5,.,TRBV30,TGTGCCTGGAGTAGGCGGGAACAGCAAGAGACCCAGTACTTC,CAWSRREQQETQYF
TRBJ2-2,.,TRBV5-1,TGCGCCAGCAGCCCCGGGATGAGGGCCGGGGAGCTGTTTTTT,CASSPGMRAGELFF
TRBJ1-4,.,TRBV19,TGTGCCAGTAGTACGACAGGAGATAATGAAAAACTGTTTTTT,CASSTTGDNEKLFF